The clone carrying this T cell receptor beta chain was detected many times. Its antigen remains unknown. The data belong to a study of T-cell memory formation after mild COVID-19. The wider study: Largely donor-specific TCR clusters were found. General study points: Pre-infection memory showed some responding clones, and this suggested that cross-reactive memory joined. Mainly in CM and EM were contracting CD4+ clones; CD8+ were in EMRA. The study found balanced CD4/CD8 in clones contracting day 15 to 85 and a CD4+ lean in later expanders.

Germline lookup yields CDR1 SQVTM and CDR2 ANQGSEA. Unmatched junction bases numbered 5, after V lost 6 bases and J lost 6 bases. The CDR3 sequence is 13 residues long. TCRdb used MiXCR to reprocess the 5' RACE reads, holding one entry per CDR3 protein. The data contain approximately 190,000 distinct CDR3 sequences, around 18% of them singletons. The receptor comes from an adult woman who had mild COVID-19 (a few samples of this study predate the infection). Cell type and time point are not known. The sample comprised PBMCs or a T cell subset sorted from them (not recorded which). V is TRBV29-1 and J is TRBJ2-1; TRBD2 agrees at 10 bases. The CDR3 coding sequence is TGCAGCGTCCGAGCGGGGGGGCTCAATGAGCAGTTCTTC. Translating it yields CSVRAGGLNEQFF.